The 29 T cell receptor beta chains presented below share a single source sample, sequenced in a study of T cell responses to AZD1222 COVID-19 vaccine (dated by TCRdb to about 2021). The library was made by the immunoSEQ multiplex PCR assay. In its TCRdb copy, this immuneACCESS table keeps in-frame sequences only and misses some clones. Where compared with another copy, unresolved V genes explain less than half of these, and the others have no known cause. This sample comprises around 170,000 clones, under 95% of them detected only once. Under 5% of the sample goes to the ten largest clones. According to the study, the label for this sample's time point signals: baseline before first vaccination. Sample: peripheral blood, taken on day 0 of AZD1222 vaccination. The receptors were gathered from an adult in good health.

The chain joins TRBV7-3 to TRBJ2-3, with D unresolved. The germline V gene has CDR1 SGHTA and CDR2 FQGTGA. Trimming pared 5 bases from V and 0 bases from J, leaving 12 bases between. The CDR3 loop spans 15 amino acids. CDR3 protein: CASSPTVTSTDTQYF. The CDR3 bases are TGTGCCAGCAGCCCCACCGTGACTAGCACAGATACGCAGTATTTT.

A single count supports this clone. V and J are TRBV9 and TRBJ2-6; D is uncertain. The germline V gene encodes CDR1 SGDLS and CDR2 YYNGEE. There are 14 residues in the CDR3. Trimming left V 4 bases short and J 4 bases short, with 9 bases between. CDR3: CASSLKPGANVLTF. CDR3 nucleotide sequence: TGTGCCAGCAGCCTAAAGCCCGGGGCCAACGTCCTGACTTTC.

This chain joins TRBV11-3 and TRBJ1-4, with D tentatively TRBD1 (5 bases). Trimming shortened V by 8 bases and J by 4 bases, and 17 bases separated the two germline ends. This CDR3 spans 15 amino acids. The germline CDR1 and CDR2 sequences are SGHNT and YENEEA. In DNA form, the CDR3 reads TGTGCCAGCGGTACAACCGGGACGGTTAATGAAAAACTGTTTTTT. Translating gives CASGTTGTVNEKLFF.

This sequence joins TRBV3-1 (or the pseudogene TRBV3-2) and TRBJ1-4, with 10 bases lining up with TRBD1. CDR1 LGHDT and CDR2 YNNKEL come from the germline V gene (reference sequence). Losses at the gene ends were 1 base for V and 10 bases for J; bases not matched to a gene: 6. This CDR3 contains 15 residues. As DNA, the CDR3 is TGTGCCAGCAGCCAAGGGGGACAGGGGAAACGAAAACTGTTTTTT. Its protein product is CASSQGGQGKRKLFF.

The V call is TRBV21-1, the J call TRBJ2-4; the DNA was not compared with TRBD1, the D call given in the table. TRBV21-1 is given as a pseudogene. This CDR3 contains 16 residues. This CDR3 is CASSKEGRGQVHIQYF. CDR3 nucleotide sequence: TGTGCCAGCAGCAAAGAAGGCAGGGGGCAGGTACACATTCAGTACTTC.

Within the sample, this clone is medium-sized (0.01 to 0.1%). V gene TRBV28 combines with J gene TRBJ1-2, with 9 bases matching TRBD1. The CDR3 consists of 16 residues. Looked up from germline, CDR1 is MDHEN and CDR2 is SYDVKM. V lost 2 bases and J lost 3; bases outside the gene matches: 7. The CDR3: CASSLLWDREDYGYTF. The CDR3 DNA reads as TGTGCCAGCAGTTTACTTTGGGACAGGGAAGACTATGGCTACACCTTC.

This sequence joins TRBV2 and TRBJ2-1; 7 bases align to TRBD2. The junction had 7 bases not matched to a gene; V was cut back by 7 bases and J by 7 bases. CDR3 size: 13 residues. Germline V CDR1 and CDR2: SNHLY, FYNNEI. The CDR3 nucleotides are TGTGCCAGCATTCTTCCCGGGGGGAATGAGCAGTTCTTC. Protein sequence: CASILPGGNEQFF. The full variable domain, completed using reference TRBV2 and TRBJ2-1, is EPEVTQTPSHQVTQMGQEVILRCVPISNHLYFYWYRQILGQKVEFLVSFYNNEISEKSEIFDDQFSVERPDGSNFTLKIRSTKLEDSAMYFCASILPGGNEQFFGPGTRLTVL.

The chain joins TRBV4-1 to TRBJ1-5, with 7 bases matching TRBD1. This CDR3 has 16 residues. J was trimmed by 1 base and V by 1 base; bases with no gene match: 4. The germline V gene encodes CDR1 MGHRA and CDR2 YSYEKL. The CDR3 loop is CASSQGQGGSNQPQHF. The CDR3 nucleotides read TGCGCCAGCAGCCAAGGACAGGGCGGGAGCAATCAGCCCCAGCATTTT.

The CDR3 nucleotides read TGTGCCAGCAGTGCCCAGGGGCCTAACTATGGCTACACCTTC. It codes for CASSAQGPNYGYTF. The chain has TRBV2 and TRBJ1-2; a weak D match, TRBD1 (6 bases). V dropped 4 bases and J dropped 0 bases, with 9 bases sitting between them. The V gene's germline CDR1 is SNHLY and CDR2 FYNNEI. This CDR3 is 14 amino acids long.

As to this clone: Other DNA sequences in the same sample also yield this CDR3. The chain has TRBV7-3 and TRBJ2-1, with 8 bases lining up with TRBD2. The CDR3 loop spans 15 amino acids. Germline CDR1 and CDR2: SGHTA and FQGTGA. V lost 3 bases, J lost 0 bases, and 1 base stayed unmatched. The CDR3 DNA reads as TGTGCCAGCAGCTTGAGCGGGAGCTCCTACAATGAGCAGTTCTTC. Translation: CASSLSGSSYNEQFF.

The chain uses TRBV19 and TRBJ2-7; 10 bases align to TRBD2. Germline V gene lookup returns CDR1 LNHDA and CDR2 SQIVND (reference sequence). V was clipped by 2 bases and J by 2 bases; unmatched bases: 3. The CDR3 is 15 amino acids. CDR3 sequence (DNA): TGTGCCAGTAGTATACTAGCGGGAGATACCTACGAGCAGTACTTC. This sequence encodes CASSILAGDTYEQYF.

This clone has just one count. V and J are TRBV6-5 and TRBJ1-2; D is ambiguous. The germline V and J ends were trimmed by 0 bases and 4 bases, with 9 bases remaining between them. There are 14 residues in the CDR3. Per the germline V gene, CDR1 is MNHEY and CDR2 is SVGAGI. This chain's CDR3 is CASSYSGSVYGYTF. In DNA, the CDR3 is TGTGCCAGCAGTTACTCTGGATCAGTCTATGGCTACACCTTC.

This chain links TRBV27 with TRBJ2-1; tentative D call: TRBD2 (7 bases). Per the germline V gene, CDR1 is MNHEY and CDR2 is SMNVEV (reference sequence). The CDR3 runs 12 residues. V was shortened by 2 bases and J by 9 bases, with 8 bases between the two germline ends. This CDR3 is CASSLRGGEQFF. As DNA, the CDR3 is TGTGCCAGCAGTTTAAGGGGGGGTGAGCAGTTCTTC.

The CDR3 spells CASSQDPRGRYGYTF. The CDR3 nucleotides are TGTGCCAGCAGCCAAGATCCCAGGGGGAGGTATGGCTACACCTTC. This chain joins TRBV4-2 and TRBJ1-2; TRBD1 matches at 7 bases. Unmatched junction bases numbered 6, after V lost 0 bases and J lost 5 bases. The CDR3 runs to 15 residues. Germline V gene sequence: CDR1 LGHNA, CDR2 YNFKEQ.

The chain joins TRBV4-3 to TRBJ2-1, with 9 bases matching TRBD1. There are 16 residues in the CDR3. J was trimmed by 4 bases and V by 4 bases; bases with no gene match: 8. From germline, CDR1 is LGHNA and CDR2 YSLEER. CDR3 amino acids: CASSLTRDRAYNEQFF. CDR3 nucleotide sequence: TGCGCCAGCAGCCTGACCCGGGACAGGGCTTACAATGAGCAGTTCTTC.

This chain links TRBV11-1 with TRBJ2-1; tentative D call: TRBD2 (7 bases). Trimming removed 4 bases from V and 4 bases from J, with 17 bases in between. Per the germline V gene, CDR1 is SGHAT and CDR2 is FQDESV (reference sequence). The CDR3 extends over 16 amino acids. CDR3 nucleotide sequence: TGTGCCAGCAGCTCTCACGGGGGGCTCTCATACAATGAGCAGTTCTTC. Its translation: CASSSHGGLSYNEQFF.

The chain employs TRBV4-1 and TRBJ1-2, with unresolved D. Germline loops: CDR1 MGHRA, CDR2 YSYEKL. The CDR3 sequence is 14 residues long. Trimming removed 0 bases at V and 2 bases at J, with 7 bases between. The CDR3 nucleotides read TGCGCCAGCAGCCAAGATCCGGTGAACTATGGCTACACCTTC. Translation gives CASSQDPVNYGYTF.

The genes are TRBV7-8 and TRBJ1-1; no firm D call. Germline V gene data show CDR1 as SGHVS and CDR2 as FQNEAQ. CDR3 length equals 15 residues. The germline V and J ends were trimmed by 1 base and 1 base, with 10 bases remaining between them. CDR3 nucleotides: TGTGCCAGCAGCTTAGAACCAACCGCGAACACTGAAGCTTTCTTT. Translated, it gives CASSLEPTANTEAFF.

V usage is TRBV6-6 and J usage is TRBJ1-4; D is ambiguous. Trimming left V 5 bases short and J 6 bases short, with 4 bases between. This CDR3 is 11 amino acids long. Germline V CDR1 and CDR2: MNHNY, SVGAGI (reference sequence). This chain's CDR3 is CASSQYEKLFF. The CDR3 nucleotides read TGTGCCAGCAGTCAGTATGAAAAACTGTTTTTT.

The CDR3 spells CASSLGSSGSVDTQYF. CDR3 coding DNA: TGTGCCAGCAGCTTAGGGTCTAGCGGGAGTGTAGATACGCAGTATTTT. The V call is TRBV7-2, the J call TRBJ2-3; 10 bases match TRBD2. With V trimmed by 1 base and J by 5 bases, 6 bases remained unmatched. The length of the CDR3 is 16 residues. Looked up from germline, CDR1 is SGHTA and CDR2 is FQGNSA.

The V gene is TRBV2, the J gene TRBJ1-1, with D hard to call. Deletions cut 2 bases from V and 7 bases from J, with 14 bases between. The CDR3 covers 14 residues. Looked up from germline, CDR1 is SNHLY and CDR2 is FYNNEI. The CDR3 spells CASSEWETRSEAFF. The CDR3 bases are TGTGCCAGCAGTGAATGGGAAACTCGGAGTGAAGCTTTCTTT.

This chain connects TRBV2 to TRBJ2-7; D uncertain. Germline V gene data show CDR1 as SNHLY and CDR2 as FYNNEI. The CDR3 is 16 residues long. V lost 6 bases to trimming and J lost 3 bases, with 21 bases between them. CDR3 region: CASSVIGRIWVYEQYF. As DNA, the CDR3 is TGTGCCAGCAGCGTGATTGGACGGATATGGGTCTACGAGCAGTACTTC.

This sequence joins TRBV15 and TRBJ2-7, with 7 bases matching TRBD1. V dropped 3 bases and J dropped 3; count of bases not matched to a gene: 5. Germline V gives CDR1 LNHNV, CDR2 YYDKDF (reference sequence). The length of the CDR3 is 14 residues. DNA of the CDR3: TGTGCCACCAGCAGCGACAGGGATTACTACGAGCAGTACTTC. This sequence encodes CATSSDRDYYEQYF.

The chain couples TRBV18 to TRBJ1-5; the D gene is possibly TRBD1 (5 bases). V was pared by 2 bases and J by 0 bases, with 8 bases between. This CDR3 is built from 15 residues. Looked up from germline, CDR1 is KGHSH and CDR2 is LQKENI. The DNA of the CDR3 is TGTGCCAGCTCACCAGGGGCAGCTAGCAATCAGCCCCAGCATTTT. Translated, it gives CASSPGAASNQPQHF.

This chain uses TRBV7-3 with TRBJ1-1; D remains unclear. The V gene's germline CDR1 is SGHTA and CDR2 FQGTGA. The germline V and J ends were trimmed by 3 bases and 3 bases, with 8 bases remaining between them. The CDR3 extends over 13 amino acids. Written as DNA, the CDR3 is TGTGCCAGCAGCTTCACCACACACACTGAAGCTTTCTTT. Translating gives CASSFTTHTEAFF.

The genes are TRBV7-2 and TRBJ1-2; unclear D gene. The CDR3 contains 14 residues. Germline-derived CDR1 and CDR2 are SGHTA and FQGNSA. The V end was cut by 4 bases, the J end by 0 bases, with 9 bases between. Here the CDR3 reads CASSSPSANYGYTF. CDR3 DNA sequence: TGTGCCAGCAGCTCACCCTCAGCTAACTATGGCTACACCTTC.

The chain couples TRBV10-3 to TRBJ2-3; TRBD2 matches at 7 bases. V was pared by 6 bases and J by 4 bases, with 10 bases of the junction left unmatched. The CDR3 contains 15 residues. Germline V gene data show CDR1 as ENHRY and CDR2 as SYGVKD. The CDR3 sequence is CAISGEGTTSDTQYF. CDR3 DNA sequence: TGTGCCATCAGCGGGGAAGGGACTACCTCAGATACGCAGTATTTT.

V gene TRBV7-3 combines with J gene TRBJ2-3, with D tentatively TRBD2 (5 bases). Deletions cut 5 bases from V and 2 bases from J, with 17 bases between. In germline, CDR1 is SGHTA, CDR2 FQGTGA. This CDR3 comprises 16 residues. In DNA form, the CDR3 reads TGTGCCAGCAGCCGGGAAGGGCTGTCCCCCACAGATACGCAGTATTTT. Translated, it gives CASSREGLSPTDTQYF.

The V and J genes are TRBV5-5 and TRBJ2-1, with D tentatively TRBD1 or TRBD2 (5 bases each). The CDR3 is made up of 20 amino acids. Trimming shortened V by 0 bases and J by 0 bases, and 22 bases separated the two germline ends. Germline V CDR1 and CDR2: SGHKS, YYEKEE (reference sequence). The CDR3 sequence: CASSLVGDIFGGLSYNEQFF. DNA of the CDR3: TGTGCCAGCAGCTTGGTGGGGGATATCTTTGGCGGCCTCTCCTACAATGAGCAGTTCTTC.